The next 19 T cell receptor delta chains were all read from a single sample in a study of gamma-delta chains in newborns, infants, children. TCRdb reanalysed the reads via CATT. Of fewer than 12,000 delta-chain clones listed, approximately 10% are singletons. The sample was blood. These TCRs come from a child who was a newborn, infant or young child, either healthy, febrile or measles-vaccinated (not recorded which).

The V gene is TRDV2, the J gene TRDJ3; 7 bases fit TRDD3. V shed 0 bases and J 0 bases; nucleotides not matched to a gene: 13. The germline gives CDR1 GEAIGNYY, CDR2 EKD. The CDR3 covers 21 residues. The CDR3, as DNA: TGTGCCTGTGACACCGTTTTACCGGGGGATGTAAGCTCCTGGGACACCCGACAGATGTTTTTC. It codes for CACDTVLPGDVSSWDTRQMFF.

Worth noting for this clone: A much larger clone lies a single base off, so this may be a read error. The chain recombines TRDV2 with TRDJ1, with 10 bases aligning to TRDD3. Per germline, CDR1 GEAIGNYY and CDR2 EKD. This CDR3 has 19 residues. The CDR3 DNA follows: TGTGCCTGTGACACCGTCGCCGGGGGATACGACCACCACACCGATAAACCCATCTTT. It is translated as CACDTVAGGYDHHTDKPIF.

This clone was recorded a few times. The chain employs TRDV2 and TRDJ1; 11 bases are a match to TRDD3. The V gene end was trimmed by 1 base and the J gene end by 10 bases; junction bases not matched to a gene: 13. The CDR3 loop spans 16 amino acids. Germline CDR1 GEAIGNYY, CDR2 EKD. CDR3 bases: TGTGCCTGTGACACAATAGGACTGGGGGATAAGAACCCACTCATCTTT. Amino acids: CACDTIGLGDKNPLIF.

This clone has more than one count but fewer than ten. The rearrangement uses TRDV2 and TRDJ3; D is perhaps TRDD3 (5 bases). V lost 0 bases and J 0 bases, leaving 20 bases between the germline ends. The CDR3 is 21 amino acids. CDR1 is GEAIGNYY, CDR2 EKD, per germline. The CDR3 spells CACDTVSHIRQSSWDTRQMFF. CDR3 DNA: TGTGCCTGTGACACCGTTTCCCATATACGCCAGAGCTCCTGGGACACCCGACAGATGTTTTTC.

The J gene is TRDJ1, the V gene TRAV29/DV5; 7 bases map to TRDD3. The germline V gene has CDR1 NSMFDY and CDR2 ISSIKDK. This CDR3 is 16 amino acids long. V lost 0 bases and J lost 3; bases outside the gene matches: 11. The CDR3 spells CAASAILTWGADKLIF. The DNA of the CDR3 is TGTGCAGCAAGCGCGATACTGACCTGGGGGGCCGATAAACTCATCTTT. Looking up the rest from reference TRAV29/DV5 and TRDJ1 gives the full variable domain: DQQVKQNSPSLSVQEGRISILNCDYTNSMFDYFLWYKKYPAEGPTFLISISSIKDKNEDGRFTVFLNKSAKHLSLHIVPSQPGDSAVYFCAASAILTWGADKLIFGKGTRVTVEP.

This clone ranks as medium-sized. V gene TRDV2 combines with J gene TRDJ1; the D gene is possibly TRDD3 (5 bases). Per the germline V gene, CDR1 is GEAIGNYY and CDR2 is EKD. The CDR3 length is 23 residues. V dropped 3 bases and J dropped 0 bases, with 37 bases sitting between them. CDR3 DNA sequence: TGTGCCTGTGACCGACTCGGAGGGGACCGAACCGAGGTTAACCCCTCGTACACCGATAAACTCATCTTT. This sequence encodes CACDRLGGDRTEVNPSYTDKLIF.

This clone was observed a handful of times. The genes are TRDV2 and TRDJ3; 9 bases agree with TRDD3. This CDR3 has 20 amino acids. Trimming cost V 1 base and J 0 bases; bases outside gene matches: 9. CDR1 GEAIGNYY and CDR2 EKD come from the germline V gene. The CDR3 nucleotides are TGTGCCTGTGACACGCCTACTGGGGGAGGAAGCTCCTGGGACACCCGACAGATGTTTTTC. This sequence encodes CACDTPTGGGSSWDTRQMFF.

This clone appeared a few times. The rearrangement links TRDV2 to TRDJ1, with TRDD3 identical over 12 bases. Per germline, CDR1 GEAIGNYY and CDR2 EKD. V trimming: 3 bases; J trimming: 7 bases; junction bases outside the gene matches: 8. The CDR3 covers 15 residues. The CDR3 loop is CACDSVLGDTPKLIF. CDR3 coding DNA: TGTGCCTGTGACTCAGTACTGGGGGATACCCCTAAACTCATCTTT.

Comments on this clone: Possible read error: a much larger clone is one base away. The chain links TRDV2 to TRDJ1, with D perhaps matching TRDD2 (6 bases). CDR3 length equals 21 residues. V dropped 1 base and J dropped 0 bases, with 29 bases sitting between them. Germline CDR1 GEAIGNYY, CDR2 EKD. The CDR3 DNA reads TGTGCCTGTGACACTATACAAAGGACTCCTACGGTACTGTGGAACACCGATAAACTCATCTTT. This codes for CACDTIQRTPTVLWNTDKLIF.

This clone was picked up a small number of times. The V and J genes are TRDV2 and TRDJ2, with a possible D match to TRDD3 (5 bases). The CDR3 runs 18 residues. Germline assignment: CDR1 GEAIGNYY and CDR2 EKD. Deletions cut 0 bases from V and 7 bases from J, with 23 bases between. The CDR3 region has the DNA TGTGCCTGTGACACCGGGTTCCCTGGGACCGGGAGTGGAGCACAACTCTTCTTT. Its protein product is CACDTGFPGTGSGAQLFF.

This clone is deemed medium-sized. Other DNA sequences from this sample encode an identical CDR3 as well. This chain joins TRDV2 and TRDJ3, with TRDD3 matching 9 bases. This CDR3 contains 17 residues. With 2 bases clipped from V and 1 base from J, the junction kept 2 bases outside the gene matches. Germline assignment: CDR1 GEAIGNYY and CDR2 EKD. The CDR3 region is CACDNTGGSWDTRQMFF. CDR3 in DNA: TGTGCCTGTGACAATACTGGGGGATCCTGGGACACCCGACAGATGTTTTTC.

This rearrangement joins TRDV2 to TRDJ3; D unclear. V dropped 0 bases and J dropped 0 bases, with 8 bases sitting between them. CDR1 and CDR2 from the germline V gene are GEAIGNYY and EKD. The CDR3 runs to 17 residues. The CDR3 loop reads CACDTVFSSWDTRQMFF. CDR3 sequence (DNA): TGTGCCTGTGACACCGTATTCAGCTCCTGGGACACCCGACAGATGTTTTTC.

In the case of this clone: This could be a read error, since a much larger clone is one nucleotide away. V is TRDV2 and J is TRDJ3, with 8 bases aligning to TRDD3. The junction had 9 bases not matched to a gene; V was cut back by 4 bases and J by 5 bases. Germline CDR1 reads GEAIGNYY; CDR2 reads EKD. There are 17 residues in the CDR3. The CDR3 DNA follows: TGTGCCTGTGAAGTACTGGGGGGTACGCGGGACACCCGACAGATGTTTTTC. It translates to CACEVLGGTRDTRQMFF.

This clone was seen a handful of times. This likely came from a read error, as a far larger clone is one base away. J is TRDJ1 and V is TRDV2; 11 bases agree with TRDD3. Unmatched junction bases numbered 8, after V lost 4 bases and J lost 2 bases. The CDR3 sequence is 16 residues long. The germline V gene encodes CDR1 GEAIGNYY and CDR2 EKD. CDR3 nucleotide sequence: TGTGCCTGTGAACAACTGGGGGATAGAGGAACCGATAAACTCATCTTT. This encodes CACEQLGDRGTDKLIF.

This clone was observed a few times. The rearrangement uses TRDV2 and TRDJ3; D is undetermined. Germline CDR1 and CDR2: GEAIGNYY and EKD. The CDR3 has 18 amino acids. Trimming took 1 base from V and 0 from J, leaving 12 bases between them. This chain's CDR3 is CACDTGFSSSWDTRQMFF. In DNA, the CDR3 is TGTGCCTGTGACACGGGGTTCTCGAGCTCCTGGGACACCCGACAGATGTTTTTC.

By its share, this clone is medium-sized (0.01 to 0.1%). The identical CDR3 is also encoded by other nucleotide sequences in the sample. V gene TRDV2 combines with J gene TRDJ1; possible D gene TRDD3, 5 bases. V was trimmed by 3 bases and J by 0 bases, leaving 13 bases between them. Germline CDR1 and CDR2: GEAIGNYY and EKD. The CDR3 is 15 residues long. As DNA, the CDR3 is TGTGCCTGTGACCCGTGGGGACCTAACACCGATAAACTCATCTTT. Translation: CACDPWGPNTDKLIF.

This clone was seen a few times. Other DNA sequences in this sample translate to the same CDR3. The genes are TRDV2 and TRDJ1, with TRDD3 identical over 7 bases. The CDR3 sequence is 16 residues long. V shed 1 base, J shed 0 bases, and the junction held 7 bases outside the gene matches. Germline V CDR1 and CDR2: GEAIGNYY, EKD. The CDR3 region is CACDTLGDTNTDKLIF. The CDR3 DNA reads as TGTGCCTGTGACACATTGGGGGACACGAACACCGATAAACTCATCTTT.

This clone was detected a few times. A read error may explain this, as a much larger clone is one base away. The sample contains more than one DNA sequence encoding this CDR3. The chain has TRDV2 and TRDJ1; TRDD3 matches at 13 bases. The germline V gene has CDR1 GEAIGNYY and CDR2 EKD. The CDR3 has 15 residues. CDR3 in amino acids: CACDGLGDTSDKLIF. The CDR3 DNA reads TGTGCCTGTGACGGACTGGGGGATACGTCCGACAAACTCATCTTT.

A note on this clone: Given a far larger clone just one base away, this is likely a sequencing read error. The sample contains more than one DNA sequence encoding this CDR3. CDR3: CALGGYPEVFALLGDTGTHPDKLIF. The CDR3 DNA is TGTGCTCTTGGGGGCTATCCAGAGGTCTTTGCTTTACTGGGGGATACGGGGACTCACCCCGATAAACTCATCTTT. V is TRDV1 and J is TRDJ1; 13 bases line up with TRDD3. CDR1 and CDR2 (germline): TSWWSYY, QGS. The CDR3 is made up of 25 amino acids. After removal of 4 bases from V and 3 bases from J, the junction contained 32 bases not matched to a gene.